The 30 T cell receptor beta chains listed next were all sequenced from one sample in a study of T cell responses to AZD1222 COVID-19 vaccine. TCRdb keeps only in-frame clones here, not all; method: immunoSEQ multiplex PCR. Altogether approximately 150,000 clones are present, roughly nine tenths being singletons, with the ten largest covering less than 1.5%. Sequences were derived from peripheral blood, sampled 28 days after the second AZD1222 dose. The receptors were sampled from an adult who received the AZD1222 COVID-19 vaccine.

On this clone: This CDR3 is also generated by other DNA sequences in the sample. The chain joins TRBV19 to TRBJ2-1; 10 nucleotides match TRBD2. With V trimmed by 6 bases and J by 0 bases, 2 bases remained unmatched. In germline, CDR1 is LNHDA, CDR2 SQIVND (reference sequence). The CDR3 sequence is 15 residues long. This chain's CDR3 is CASSPSGSSYNEQFF. CDR3 in DNA: TGTGCCAGTAGCCCTAGCGGGAGCTCCTACAATGAGCAGTTCTTC.

The chain is built from TRBV18 and TRBJ1-4; D gene ambiguous. The V gene lost 2 bases and the J gene lost 4 bases, with 8 bases spanning the gap. Germline CDR1 reads KGHSH; CDR2 reads LQKENI. This CDR3 is 14 amino acids long. This CDR3 reads CASSPTSVNEKLFF. The DNA for the CDR3 is TGTGCCAGCTCACCAACCAGCGTTAATGAAAAACTGTTTTTT.

The count of this clone is one. CDR3 protein: CASSPRQGPSEQYF. The CDR3 nucleotides read TGTGCCAGCAGCCCCCGACAGGGCCCCAGCGAGCAGTACTTC. The chain recombines TRBV9 with TRBJ2-7; 7 bases line up with TRBD1. This CDR3 comprises 14 residues. The germline CDR1 and CDR2 sequences are SGDLS and YYNGEE. V was clipped by 4 bases and J by 6 bases; unmatched bases: 10.

This clone was seen once. The same CDR3 arises from other DNA sequences in this sample as well. This chain joins TRBV3-1 (or the pseudogene TRBV3-2) and TRBJ2-7, with no clear D. Germline values: CDR1 LGHDT, CDR2 YNNKEL (reference sequence). Trimming shortened V by 1 base and J by 2 bases, and 3 bases separated the two germline ends. This CDR3 has 12 amino acids. DNA of the CDR3: TGTGCCAGCAGCCAAGGTCCCTACGAGCAGTACTTC. Translating gives CASSQGPYEQYF.

This chain joins TRBV2 and TRBJ2-5; 14 bases match TRBD2. The length of the CDR3 is 15 residues. Germline-derived CDR1 and CDR2 are SNHLY and FYNNEI. V lost 6 bases and J lost 5; bases outside the gene matches: 5. CDR3 nucleotides: TGTGCCAGCAGCGGGACTAGCGGGGGAGTGGAGACCCAGTACTTC. Its protein product is CASSGTSGGVETQYF.

The genes are TRBV28 and TRBJ1-2; TRBD1 is a possible D gene (5 bases). Germline values: CDR1 MDHEN, CDR2 SYDVKM. The V end was cut by 5 bases, the J end by 8 bases, with 12 bases between. The CDR3 has 12 residues. The CDR3 here is CASSAGPGGYTF. DNA for the CDR3: TGTGCCAGCAGTGCAGGGCCTGGGGGCTACACCTTC.

This clone occurred a few times. The chain employs TRBV20-1 and TRBJ2-1, with a weak D call TRBD2 (6 bases). V was shortened by 3 bases and J by 0 bases, with 12 bases between the two germline ends. This CDR3 spans 15 amino acids. Germline V lookup: CDR1 DFQATT, CDR2 SNEGSKA (reference sequence). The CDR3 DNA is TGCAGTGCTAGTGCGGGGCCGAGCTCCTACAATGAGCAGTTCTTC. Residues: CSASAGPSSYNEQFF.

The CDR3 region is CASSIDRTGSTEAFF. The CDR3, as DNA: TGTGCCAGTAGTATAGACCGGACAGGGAGCACTGAAGCTTTCTTT. The chain has TRBV19 and TRBJ1-1, with 8 nucleotides matching TRBD1. The ends lost 0 bases at V and 4 bases at J; junction bases unmatched: 4. From germline, CDR1 is LNHDA and CDR2 SQIVND (reference sequence). The length of the CDR3 is 15 residues. Supplemented by reference TRBV19 and TRBJ1-1, the full variable domain reads DGGITQSPKYLFRKEGQNVTLSCEQNLNHDAMYWYRQDPGQGLRLIYYSQIVNDFQKGDIAEGYSVSREKKESFPLTVTSAQKNPTAFYLCASSIDRTGSTEAFFGQGTRLTVV.

This clone was picked up a small number of times. The chain recombines TRBV28 with TRBJ2-5, with TRBD2 matching 14 bases. This CDR3 is 16 amino acids long. V was clipped by 5 bases and J by 2 bases; unmatched bases: 4. CDR1 and CDR2 (germline): MDHEN, SYDVKM. CDR3 nucleotide sequence: TGTGCCAGCAGTCCCGGGACTAGCGGGAGACAAGAGACCCAGTACTTC. It encodes CASSPGTSGRQETQYF.

The chain is built from TRBV6-1 and TRBJ2-1; D remains ambiguous. The V gene's germline CDR1 is MNHNS and CDR2 SASEGT. V was cut by 0 bases and J by 9 bases, with 12 bases left in between. This CDR3 is 14 amino acids long. The CDR3 DNA reads TGTGCCAGCAGTGAAGCCCTCCACCGCGGTGAGCAGTTCTTC. Its protein is CASSEALHRGEQFF.

The V gene is TRBV5-1, the J gene TRBJ2-3; D possibly corresponds to TRBD1 (6 bases). Trimming took 0 bases from V and 0 from J, leaving 14 bases between them. The germline gives CDR1 SGHRS, CDR2 YFSETQ. This CDR3 has 17 residues. This chain's CDR3 is CASSLDPTGVSTDTQYF. The CDR3 nucleotides are TGCGCCAGCAGCTTGGACCCGACAGGAGTTAGCACAGATACGCAGTATTTT. The entire variable domain, with the rest obtained from reference TRBV5-1 and TRBJ2-3, is as follows: KAGVTQTPRYLIKTRGQQVTLSCSPISGHRSVSWYQQTPGQGLQFLFEYFSETQRNKGNFPGRFSGRQFSNSRSEMNVSTLELGDSALYLCASSLDPTGVSTDTQYFGPGTRLTVL.

This chain uses TRBV10-3 with TRBJ1-5; D ambiguous. This CDR3 is 15 amino acids long. The V gene lost 3 bases and the J gene lost 7 bases, with 16 bases spanning the gap. CDR1 and CDR2 (germline): ENHRY, SYGVKD. CDR3 bases: TGTGCCATCAGTGACAATCCCCCGGGTGGCCAGCCCCAGCATTTT. Encoded protein: CAISDNPPGGQPQHF.

V and J are TRBV6-5 and TRBJ1-1; 7 nucleotides agree with TRBD1. The CDR3 spans 13 residues. CDR1 MNHEY and CDR2 SVGAGI come from the germline V gene. After removal of 2 bases from V and 6 bases from J, the junction contained 3 bases not matched to a gene. This chain's CDR3 is CASSYPGQAEAFF. The CDR3 bases are TGTGCCAGCAGTTACCCCGGACAGGCTGAAGCTTTCTTT.

The chain has TRBV4-2 and TRBJ2-4; TRBD2 matches 9 bases. The CDR3 is made up of 14 amino acids. V lost 4 bases, J lost 5 bases, and 3 bases stayed unmatched. Per germline, CDR1 LGHNA and CDR2 YNFKEQ. For the CDR3, the DNA is TGTGCCAGCAGCCCCCGACTAGCGGAAAACATTCAGTACTTC. This translates into CASSPRLAENIQYF.

This chain connects TRBV1 to TRBJ1-1. TRBV1 has pseudogene status. The CDR3 runs 16 residues. CDR3 bases: TGCACCAGCAGCCAATCTTTGGGAAACGAGAACACTGAAGCTTTCTTT. This gives the protein CTSSQSLGNENTEAFF.

The chain carries TRBV7-2 and TRBJ2-5, with 7 bases fitting TRBD1. Germline CDR1 reads SGHTA; CDR2 reads FQGNSA. This CDR3 has 16 amino acids. The ends lost 5 bases at V and 3 bases at J; junction bases unmatched: 12. CDR3 DNA: TGTGCCAGCAGCAAGGTAGGACAGGCCGCCAAAGAGACCCAGTACTTC. Encoded protein: CASSKVGQAAKETQYF.

The chain joins TRBV27 to TRBJ2-5; D is unresolved. The germline V and J ends were trimmed by 8 bases and 8 bases, with 12 bases remaining between them. The germline gives CDR1 MNHEY, CDR2 SMNVEV (reference sequence). The CDR3 covers 11 residues. This CDR3 is CASAKLGTQYF. The DNA of the CDR3 is TGTGCCAGCGCCAAATTGGGTACCCAGTACTTC.

The V gene is TRBV4-2, the J gene TRBJ2-1, with D hard to call. Between the trimmed V and J ends, which lost 6 bases and 0 bases, there was a span of 15 bases. The CDR3 spans 16 residues. The germline CDR1 and CDR2 sequences are LGHNA and YNFKEQ. CDR3 amino acids: CASSQPAPSSYNEQFF. The CDR3 DNA follows: TGTGCCAGCAGTCAGCCGGCGCCGAGCTCCTACAATGAGCAGTTCTTC.

This clone is a singleton in its sample. V and J are TRBV18 and TRBJ1-1, with TRBD1 as a possible D gene (6 bases). Germline V lookup: CDR1 KGHSH, CDR2 LQKENI. The CDR3 extends over 16 amino acids. The V and J ends lost 2 bases and 2 bases respectively, with 15 bases between them. This CDR3 is CASSPVLGGGNTEAFF. CDR3 bases: TGTGCCAGCTCACCAGTTCTTGGGGGCGGAAACACTGAAGCTTTCTTT.

The genes are TRBV3-1 (or the pseudogene TRBV3-2) and TRBJ2-5, with 9 bases aligning to TRBD2. With V trimmed by 5 bases and J by 4 bases, 5 bases remained unmatched. The CDR3 spans 14 residues. CDR1 is LGHDT, CDR2 YNNKEL, per germline (reference sequence). CDR3 sequence (DNA): TGTGCCAGCAGCTCCTTACTAGCGGGAGAGACCCAGTACTTC. It encodes CASSSLLAGETQYF.

The chain carries TRBV28 and TRBJ2-2; D perhaps matches TRBD2 (6 bases). Germline-derived CDR1 and CDR2 are MDHEN and SYDVKM. The CDR3 totals 17 residues. V lost 5 bases and J lost 0, with 16 bases in between. CDR3 loop: CASSARQGGTNTGELFF. The DNA for the CDR3 is TGTGCCAGCAGTGCCCGACAAGGAGGGACGAACACCGGGGAGCTGTTTTTT.

This chain uses TRBV29-1 with TRBJ1-5, with TRBD1 as a possible D gene (5 bases). Trimming stripped 7 bases from V and 10 bases from J, with 17 bases between. CDR1 is SQVTM and CDR2 is ANQGSEA in the germline V gene. The CDR3 length is 12 residues. CDR3 residues: CSAVGVSGPQHF. As DNA, the CDR3 is TGCAGCGCCGTGGGGGTATCGGGACCCCAGCATTTT.

The chain is built from TRBV7-2 and TRBJ1-2, with a weak D call TRBD1 (5 bases). The CDR3 loop spans 14 amino acids. The germline gives CDR1 SGHTA, CDR2 FQGNSA. Trimming took 5 bases from V and 2 from J, leaving 12 bases between them. In DNA, the CDR3 is TGTGCCAGCAGCCCGGAAACAGGAAACTATGGCTACACCTTC. Protein sequence: CASSPETGNYGYTF.

The chain uses TRBV10-3 and TRBJ1-1; perhaps TRBD1 as D (5 bases). V was pared by 3 bases and J by 2 bases, with 13 bases between. CDR3 length equals 15 residues. Germline-derived CDR1 and CDR2 are ENHRY and SYGVKD. CDR3 residues: CAISERGLINTEAFF. As DNA, the CDR3 is TGTGCCATCAGTGAAAGGGGACTAATTAACACTGAAGCTTTCTTT.

V and J are TRBV7-9 and TRBJ2-2; tentatively, D is TRBD2 (5 bases). CDR1 is SEHNR and CDR2 is FQNEAQ in the germline V gene (reference sequence). The V gene lost 6 bases and the J gene lost 7 bases, with 9 bases spanning the gap. This CDR3 is built from 12 residues. In DNA form, the CDR3 reads TGTGCCAGCAGGCAAGAGGGCGGGGAGCTGTTTTTT. It yields the protein CASRQEGGELFF.

The J gene is TRBJ1-2, the V gene TRBV28, with TRBD1 matching 8 bases. Germline CDR1 and CDR2: MDHEN and SYDVKM. This CDR3 spans 16 amino acids. V shed 6 bases, J shed 4 bases, and the junction held 13 bases outside the gene matches. Here the CDR3 DNA reads TGTGCCAGCAGCTCATTTAAGGGCAGGGGGCTCTATGGCTACACCTTC. Its protein is CASSSFKGRGLYGYTF.

The chain links TRBV25-1 to TRBJ1-3, with 8 bases fitting TRBD1. Germline CDR1 MGHDK, CDR2 SYGVNS. V lost 3 bases and J lost 4; bases outside the gene matches: 5. The CDR3 consists of 15 residues. The CDR3 DNA follows: TGTGCCAGCAGTGATGGGGCAGGGGGCGGAAACACCATATATTTT. This sequence encodes CASSDGAGGGNTIYF.

This chain uses TRBV2 with TRBJ1-1; D ambiguous. Germline CDR1 SNHLY, CDR2 FYNNEI. V lost 3 bases, J lost 1 base, and 6 bases lay in between. This CDR3 has 13 amino acids. The DNA for the CDR3 is TGTGCCAGCAGTGACGCCCGGAACACTGAAGCTTTCTTT. It codes for CASSDARNTEAFF.

The chain employs TRBV20-1 and TRBJ2-1; D not resolved. The CDR3 is 11 residues long. The germline V gene has CDR1 DFQATT and CDR2 SNEGSKA (reference sequence). V shed 8 bases and J shed 5 bases, with 10 bases lying between them. The CDR3 coding sequence is TGCAGTACCGCCGGGCACAATGAGCAGTTCTTC. This codes for CSTAGHNEQFF.

V gene TRBV10-3 combines with J gene TRBJ2-7, with D tentatively TRBD1 (5 bases). Germline CDR1 is ENHRY and CDR2 is SYGVKD. This CDR3 region has 14 residues. V lost 4 bases to trimming and J lost 3 bases, with 13 bases between them. CDR3 sequence: CAISATDLNYEQYF. CDR3 nucleotide sequence: TGTGCCATCAGTGCGACAGACTTAAACTACGAGCAGTACTTC.